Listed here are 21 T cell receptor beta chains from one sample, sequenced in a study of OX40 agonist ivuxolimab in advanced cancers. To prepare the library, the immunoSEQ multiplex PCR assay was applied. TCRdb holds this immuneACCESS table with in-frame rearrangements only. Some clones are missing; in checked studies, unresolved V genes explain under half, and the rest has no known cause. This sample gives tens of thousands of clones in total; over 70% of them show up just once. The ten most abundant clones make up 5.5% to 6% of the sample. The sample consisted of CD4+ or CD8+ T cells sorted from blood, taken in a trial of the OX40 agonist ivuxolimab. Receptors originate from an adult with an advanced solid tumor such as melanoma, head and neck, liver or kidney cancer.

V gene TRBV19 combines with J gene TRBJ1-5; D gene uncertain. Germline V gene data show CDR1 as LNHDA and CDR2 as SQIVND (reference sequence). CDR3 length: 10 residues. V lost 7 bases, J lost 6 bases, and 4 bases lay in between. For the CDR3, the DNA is TGTGCCAGTAATCGTCAGCCCCAGCATTTT. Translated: CASNRQPQHF.

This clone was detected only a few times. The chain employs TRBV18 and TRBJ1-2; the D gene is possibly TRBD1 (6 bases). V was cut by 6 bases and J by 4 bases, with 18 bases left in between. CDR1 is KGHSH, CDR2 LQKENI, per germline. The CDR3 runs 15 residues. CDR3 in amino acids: CASSPVGGFRYGYTF. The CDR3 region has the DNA TGTGCCAGCTCGCCAGTCGGGGGCTTCCGCTATGGCTACACCTTC.

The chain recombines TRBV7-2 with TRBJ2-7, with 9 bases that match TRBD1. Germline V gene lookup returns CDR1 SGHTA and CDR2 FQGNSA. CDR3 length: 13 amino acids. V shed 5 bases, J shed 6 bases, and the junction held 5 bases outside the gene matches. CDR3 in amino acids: CASSPRQGGEQYV. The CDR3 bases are TGTGCCAGCAGCCCCCGACAGGGGGGCGAGCAGTACGTC.

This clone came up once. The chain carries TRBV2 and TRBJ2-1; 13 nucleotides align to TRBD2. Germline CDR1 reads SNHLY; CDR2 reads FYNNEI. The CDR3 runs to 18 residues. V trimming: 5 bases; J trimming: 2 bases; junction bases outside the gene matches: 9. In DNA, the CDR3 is TGTGCCAGCAGTCCCCTTGGGACTAGCGGGGCAACCTACAATGAGCAGTTCTTC. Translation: CASSPLGTSGATYNEQFF. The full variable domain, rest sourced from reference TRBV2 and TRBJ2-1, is EPEVTQTPSHQVTQMGQEVILRCVPISNHLYFYWYRQILGQKVEFLVSFYNNEISEKSEIFDDQFSVERPDGSNFTLKIRSTKLEDSAMYFCASSPLGTSGATYNEQFFGPGTRLTVL.

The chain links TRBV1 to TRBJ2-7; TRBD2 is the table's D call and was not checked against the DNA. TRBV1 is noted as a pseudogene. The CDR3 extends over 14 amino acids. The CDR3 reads CTSSQVSTSNEQYF. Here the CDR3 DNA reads TGCACCAGCAGCCAAGTTAGTACGTCCAACGAGCAGTACTTC.

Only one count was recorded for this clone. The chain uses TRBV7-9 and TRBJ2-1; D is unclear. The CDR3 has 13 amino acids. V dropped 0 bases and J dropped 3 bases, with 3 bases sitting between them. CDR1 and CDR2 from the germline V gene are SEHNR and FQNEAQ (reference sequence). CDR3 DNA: TGTGCCAGCAGCTTAGCGAGCTACAATGAGCAGTTCTTC. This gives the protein CASSLASYNEQFF.

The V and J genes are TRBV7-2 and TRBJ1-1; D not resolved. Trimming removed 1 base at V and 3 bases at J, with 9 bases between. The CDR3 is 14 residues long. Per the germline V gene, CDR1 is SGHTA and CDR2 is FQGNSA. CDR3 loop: CASSLDQQYTEAFF. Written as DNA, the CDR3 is TGTGCCAGCAGCTTAGACCAACAATACACTGAAGCTTTCTTT.

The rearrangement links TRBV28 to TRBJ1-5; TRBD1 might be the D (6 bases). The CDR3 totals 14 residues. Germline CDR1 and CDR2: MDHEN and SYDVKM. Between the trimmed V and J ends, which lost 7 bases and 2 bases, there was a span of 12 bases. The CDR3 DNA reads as TGTGCCAGCACCCCGGGGGGGCGCAATCAGCCCCAGCATTTT. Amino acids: CASTPGGRNQPQHF.

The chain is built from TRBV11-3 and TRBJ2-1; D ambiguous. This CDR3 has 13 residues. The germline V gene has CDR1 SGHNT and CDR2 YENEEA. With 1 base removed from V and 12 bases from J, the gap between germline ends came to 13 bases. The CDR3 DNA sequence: TGTGCCAGCAGCTTAGTTCGAGTTGATACGCAGTTCTTC. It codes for CASSLVRVDTQFF. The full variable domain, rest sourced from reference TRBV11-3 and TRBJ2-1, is EAGVVQSPRYKIIEKKQPVAFWCNPISGHNTLYWYLQNLGQGPELLIRYENEEAVDDSQLPKDRFSAERLKGVDSTLKIQPAELGDSAVYLCASSLVRVDTQFFGPGTRLTVL.

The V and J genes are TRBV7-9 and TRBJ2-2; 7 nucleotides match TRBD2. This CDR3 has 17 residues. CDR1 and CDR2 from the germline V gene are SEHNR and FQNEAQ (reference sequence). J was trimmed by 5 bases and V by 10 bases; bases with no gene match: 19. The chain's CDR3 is CATPSDYRGGSTGELFF. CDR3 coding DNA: TGTGCCACCCCCTCGGATTATCGGGGAGGGTCTACCGGGGAGCTGTTTTTT. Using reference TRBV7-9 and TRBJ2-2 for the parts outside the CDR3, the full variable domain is DTGVSQNPRHKITKRGQNVTFRCDPISEHNRLYWYRQTLGQGPEFLTYFQNEAQLEKSRLLSDRFSAERPKGSFSTLEIQRTEQGDSAMYLCATPSDYRGGSTGELFFGEGSRLTVL.

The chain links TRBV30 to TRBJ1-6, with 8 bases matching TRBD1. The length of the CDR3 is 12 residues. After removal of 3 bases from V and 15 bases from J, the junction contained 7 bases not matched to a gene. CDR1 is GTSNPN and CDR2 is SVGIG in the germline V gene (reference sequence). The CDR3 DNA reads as TGTGCCTGGAGAGAAACAGGGGGAAGCCTCCACTTT. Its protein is CAWRETGGSLHF.

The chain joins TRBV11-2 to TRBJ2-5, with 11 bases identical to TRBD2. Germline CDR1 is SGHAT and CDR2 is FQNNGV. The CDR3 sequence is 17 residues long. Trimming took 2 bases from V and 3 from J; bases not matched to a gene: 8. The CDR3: CASSLFILAGVKETQYF. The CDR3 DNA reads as TGTGCCAGCAGCTTATTCATACTAGCGGGGGTCAAAGAGACCCAGTACTTC.

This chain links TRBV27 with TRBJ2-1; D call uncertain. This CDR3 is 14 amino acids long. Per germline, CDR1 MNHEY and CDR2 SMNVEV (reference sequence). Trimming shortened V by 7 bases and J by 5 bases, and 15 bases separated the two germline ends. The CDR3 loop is CASIRSYAHNEQFF. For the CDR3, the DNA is TGTGCCAGCATTCGCTCTTACGCCCACAATGAGCAGTTCTTC.

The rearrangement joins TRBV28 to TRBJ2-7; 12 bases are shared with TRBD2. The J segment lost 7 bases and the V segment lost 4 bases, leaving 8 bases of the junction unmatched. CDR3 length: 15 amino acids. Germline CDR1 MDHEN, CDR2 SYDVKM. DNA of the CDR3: TGTGCCAGCAGTTCCCGACTAGCGGGAGAGGGAGAGCAGTACTTC. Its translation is CASSSRLAGEGEQYF.

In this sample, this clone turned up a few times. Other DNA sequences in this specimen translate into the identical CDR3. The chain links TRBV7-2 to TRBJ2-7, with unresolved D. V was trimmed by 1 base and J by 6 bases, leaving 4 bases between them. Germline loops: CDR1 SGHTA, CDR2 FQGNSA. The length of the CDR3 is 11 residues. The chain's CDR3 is CASSLGTEQYV. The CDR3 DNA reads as TGTGCCAGCAGCTTAGGGACCGAGCAGTACGTC.

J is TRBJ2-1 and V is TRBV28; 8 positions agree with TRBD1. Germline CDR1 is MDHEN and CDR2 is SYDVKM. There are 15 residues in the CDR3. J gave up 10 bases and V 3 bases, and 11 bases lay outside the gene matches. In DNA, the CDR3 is TGTGCCAGCAGTTTCCCCGGGACAGGATTTGGGGAGCAGTTCTTC. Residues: CASSFPGTGFGEQFF.

Written as DNA, the CDR3 is TGTGCCAGCAGTTTGGGGCCCGGGTCTGGCTACACCTTC. This translates into CASSLGPGSGYTF. V usage is TRBV28 and J usage is TRBJ1-2; perhaps TRBD1 as D (5 bases). The CDR3 has 13 residues. V lost 3 bases to trimming and J lost 7 bases, with 12 bases between them. Looked up from germline, CDR1 is MDHEN and CDR2 is SYDVKM.

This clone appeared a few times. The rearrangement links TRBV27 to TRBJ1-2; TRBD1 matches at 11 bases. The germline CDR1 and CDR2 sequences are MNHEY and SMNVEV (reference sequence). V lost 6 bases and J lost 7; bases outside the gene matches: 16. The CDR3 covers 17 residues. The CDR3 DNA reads TGTGCCAGCAGCGATAATCGGAAAGGACAGGGGGCTTTTGGCTACACCTTC. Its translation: CASSDNRKGQGAFGYTF.

The CDR3 region is CASRRQGAQSTEAFF. In nucleotides, the CDR3 is TGTGCCAGCAGGCGACAGGGGGCGCAGAGTACTGAAGCTTTCTTT. The chain joins TRBV6-5 to TRBJ1-1; 10 bases align to TRBD1. The CDR3 covers 15 residues. V lost 6 bases, J lost 5 bases, and 9 bases stayed unmatched. The germline gives CDR1 MNHEY, CDR2 SVGAGI.

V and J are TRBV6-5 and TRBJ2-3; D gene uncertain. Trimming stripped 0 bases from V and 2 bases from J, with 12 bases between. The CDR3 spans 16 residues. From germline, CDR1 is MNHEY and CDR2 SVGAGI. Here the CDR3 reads CASSYSGFRITDTQYF. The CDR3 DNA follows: TGTGCCAGCAGTTACTCTGGGTTTAGGATCACAGATACGCAGTATTTT.

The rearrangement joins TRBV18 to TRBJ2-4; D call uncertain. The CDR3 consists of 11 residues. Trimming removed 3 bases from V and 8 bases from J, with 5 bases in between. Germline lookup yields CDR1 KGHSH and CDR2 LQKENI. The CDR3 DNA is TGTGCCAGCTCACCTAAGGACATTCAGTACTTC. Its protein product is CASSPKDIQYF.